The clone carrying this T cell receptor (beta chain) was seen only once. These data originate in a study of blood T cell repertoires in COVID-19. Study as a whole: Sources were T cells, B-cell-depleted T cells, or PBMCs; the material itself was cDNA or gDNA.

The CDR3 loop spans 11 amino acids. Looked up from germline, CDR1 is MNHEY and CDR2 is SVGAGI. Trimming left V 5 bases short and J 0 bases short, with 2 bases between. Generated by immunoSEQ multiplex PCR, the TCRdb table keeps only in-frame clones and is missing some. Of about 52,000 clones in the sample, 89% were seen once. The V gene is TRBV6-5, the J gene TRBJ2-7; D unresolved. Specimen: peripheral blood. The receptor was isolated from a man between 60 and 75 years old with active COVID-19. The CDR3 nucleotides read TGTGCCAGCAGTCGCTCCTACGAGCAGTACTTC. Residues: CASSRSYEQYF.